Listed below are T cell receptor beta chains from one sample, sequenced in a study of blood T cell repertoires in COVID-19. Sequencing was performed with immunoSEQ multiplex PCR; in TCRdb, only in-frame clones are kept and a portion is missing. The sample lists about 150,000 clones; over 75% were seen once. The sequenced sample consisted of peripheral blood. The receptors come from a human donor in a cohort sampled during active COVID-19. The CDR3 runs from the conserved cysteine through the conserved F or W. Each record gives: J gene, clone size, D gene, V gene, CDR3 DNA, CDR3 protein. D genes are given only for firm matches. Rows may omit the clone size; those that give it use once, few, many or a size class.

>TRBJ1-1|.|.|TRBV18
TGTGCCAGCTCACCGAGTGACTCTTCGAACACTGAAGCTTTCTTT
CASSPSDSSNTEAFF
>TRBJ1-6|few|.|TRBV10-3
TGTGCCATCAGTGTTACCTCGGTGGTAGAATCACCCCTCCACTTT
CAISVTSVVESPLHF
>TRBJ1-2|.|.|TRBV11-2
TGTGCCAGCAGCTTACGCAGGGCTAACTATGGCTACACCTTC
CASSLRRANYGYTF
>TRBJ2-3|.|.|TRBV9
TGTGCCAGCAGCGTCTTCGGGGGAGCAGATACGCAGTATTTT
CASSVFGGADTQYF
>TRBJ1-6|.|TRBD1|TRBV5-1
TGCGCCAGCAGACCGGGACAGGGTGAATCACCCCTCCACTTT
CASRPGQGESPLHF
>TRBJ2-3|few|TRBD2|TRBV5-6
TGTGCCAGCAGCGGGGGGACTAGCGGGAGGGTAGATACGCAGTATTTT
CASSGGTSGRVDTQYF
>TRBJ1-6|.|TRBD1|TRBV19
TGTGCCAGTAGTATAGGCCAGATCAGGGACAGGGGGCCAGATTCACCCCTCCACTTT
CASSIGQIRDRGPDSPLHF
>TRBJ1-1|.|TRBD1|TRBV5-6
TGTGCCAGCAGCTGGGGACAGATGAACACTGAAGCTTTCTTT
CASSWGQMNTEAFF
>TRBJ2-6|.|.|TRBV30
TGTGCCTGGAGCGCTGGGGCCCCCCAGGCCAACGTCCTGACTTTC
CAWSAGAPQANVLTF
>TRBJ2-3|.|.|TRBV24-1
TGTGCCACCAAGAGCGGGCCTAGCACAGATACGCAGTATTTT
CATKSGPSTDTQYF
>TRBJ1-5|.|TRBD1|TRBV9
TGTGCCAGCGGCCAGACAGGGGATAGCAATCAGCCCCAGCATTTT
CASGQTGDSNQPQHF
>TRBJ2-1|.|TRBD2|TRBV2
TGTGCCAGCAGTGGGTGGGCTAGCGGGAGGAATGAGCAGTTCTTC
CASSGWASGRNEQFF
>TRBJ2-1|.|TRBD1|TRBV4-2
TGTGCCAGCAGCCAAGACCCCTGGACAGGGGTATATGAGCAGTTCTTC
CASSQDPWTGVYEQFF
>TRBJ2-7|few|TRBD2|TRBV10-3
TGTGCCACCACTAGCGGGGGGGCTTACGAGCAGTACTTC
CATTSGGAYEQYF
>TRBJ1-4|many|.|TRBV9
TGTGCCAGCAGTCGTCAGGTTGCAACTAATGAAAAACTGTTTTTT
CASSRQVATNEKLFF
>TRBJ1-2|.|.|TRBV16
TGTGCCAGCAGCCCCTCAACGACAGCGCCCTCCCCGAGCTACACCTTC
CASSPSTTAPSPSYTF
>TRBJ2-2|.|TRBD1|TRBV7-2
TGTGCCAGCAGCTTAGAAGGACAGGGGAGTGCCGGGGAGCTGTTTTTT
CASSLEGQGSAGELFF
>TRBJ2-7|.|.|TRBV20-1
TGCAGTGCTAGTGCAGGGAAATCCTACGAGCAGTACTTC
CSASAGKSYEQYF
>TRBJ2-7|.|.|TRBV5-5
TGTGCCAGCAGCTTGGCGTTGGGGGGCAGCGGGACCTACTACGAGCAGTACTTC
CASSLALGGSGTYYEQYF
>TRBJ1-1|.|.|TRBV7-2
TGTGCCAGCAGCTTAAATGGGGGCACGAACACTGAAGCTTTCTTT
CASSLNGGTNTEAFF
>TRBJ1-1|.|TRBD1|TRBV11-2
TGTGCCAGCAGCTTAGGAGGCCCGGGACAGGGAGGTGAAGCTTTCTTT
CASSLGGPGQGGEAFF
>TRBJ2-1|.|.|TRBV7-2
TGTGCCAGCAGCTTAGCGCGGCCGTACAATGAGCAGTTCTTC
CASSLARPYNEQFF
>TRBJ2-1|.|TRBD2|TRBV11-2
TGTGCCAGCAGCTTTAGCGGGGGTTTGGCTGAGCAGTTCTTC
CASSFSGGLAEQFF
>TRBJ2-1|.|TRBD2|TRBV11-2
TGTGCCAGCAGCTTAGCTAGCGGACTTTACAATGAGCAGTTCTTC
CASSLASGLYNEQFF
>TRBJ2-5|.|TRBD2|TRBV24-1
TGTGCCACCAGAGCGGGAGGGGCCTCAAAGACCCAGTACTTC
CATRAGGASKTQYF
>TRBJ1-6|.|TRBD1|TRBV5-6
TGTGCCAGCAGCTTAACAGGGGTTAATAATTCACCCCTCCACTTT
CASSLTGVNNSPLHF
>TRBJ1-2|.|.|TRBV6-5
TGTGCCAGCAGGAGTATGGGGGCCAATGGCTACACCTTC
CASRSMGANGYTF
>TRBJ1-3|.|.|TRBV19
TGTGCCAGTAGTAGCCAGTTAACAACGGGAAACACCATATATTTT
CASSSQLTTGNTIYF
>TRBJ1-6|.|TRBD1|TRBV5-1
TGCGCCAGCAGCCGAGGGGGACAGGCCTTAGATTCACCCCTCCACTTT
CASSRGGQALDSPLHF
>TRBJ1-6|.|.|TRBV7-2
TGTGCCAGCAGCAGGGACGGGGGACCCCTCCACTTT
CASSRDGGPLHF
>TRBJ2-5|.|TRBD1|TRBV10-3
TGTGCCATCAGGGCTGAGACAGGGGAGGAGACCCAGTACTTC
CAIRAETGEETQYF
>TRBJ1-2|few|.|TRBV5-6
TGTGCCAGCAGCTCATATTCCAGGGCTTACTTGTATGGCTACACCTTC
CASSSYSRAYLYGYTF
>TRBJ2-3|.|TRBD2|TRBV10-3
TGTGCCATCAACCCCAGCGGGAGTAGCACAGATACGCAGTATTTT
CAINPSGSSTDTQYF
>TRBJ1-5|few|.|TRBV4-1
TGCGCCAGCAGCCAAGATCGGGGGGGTCAGCCCCAGCATTTT
CASSQDRGGQPQHF
>TRBJ1-1|.|.|TRBV27
TGTGCCAGCAGTTTATTTGGCACCAACACTGAAGCTTTCTTT
CASSLFGTNTEAFF
>TRBJ2-5|.|TRBD1|TRBV5-1
TGCGCCAGCAGGAGGACAGGGAGCCTAGGGGAGACCCAGTACTTC
CASRRTGSLGETQYF
>TRBJ1-1|.|.|TRBV11-3
TGTGCCAGCAGCTTAGACGGGGGGGGCACTGAAGCTTTCTTT
CASSLDGGGTEAFF
>TRBJ2-7|once|.|TRBV4-1
TGCGCCAGCAGCCAAACTATGGCTTACGAGCAGTACTTC
CASSQTMAYEQYF
>TRBJ1-2|few|TRBD1|TRBV6-1
TGTGCCAGCAGTGAATTCCGGACAGGCGCTAACTATGGCTACACCTTC
CASSEFRTGANYGYTF